This entry features one T cell receptor beta chain sequence. Its cognate antigen is unknown. A much larger clone lies one base from this, so it may be a read error. There are 17 residues in the CDR3. V was shortened by 9 bases and J by 7 bases, with 27 bases between the two germline ends. Germline CDR1 and CDR2: MDHEN and SYDVKM. Using RNA template, CDR3s of TCR alpha and beta were amplified with iRepertoire arm-PCR. For one-step reverse transcription and amplification, about 85-400 ng of tissue mRNA or PBMC total RNA was used. TCRdb re-called the multiplex PCR reads through MiXCR, storing one row per CDR3 protein. Among some 160,000 distinct CDR3 sequences, around 42% were seen once, and the ten largest hold over 4%. These data are taken from a study of glioma-infiltrating T cells. Study-wide points: Above-expected tissue-blood divergence occurred in all gliomas, most in low-grade ones. Very few CDR3 sequences were shared between tissue and blood.

The chain combines TRBV28 with TRBJ2-2; D is possibly TRBD1 (7 bases). This receptor was obtained from a human donor with low-grade glioma or glioblastoma, undergoing nonglioma brain surgery, or in good health (not recorded which). Sequencing input: glioma tissue, nonneoplastic brain tissue, or PBMCs (not recorded which). In DNA, the CDR3 is TGTGCCAGACCCTGTACGAGTGGGCGGAGGGACAGCGGGGAGCTGTTTTTT. Its protein product is CARPCTSGRRDSGELFF.